This T cell receptor beta chain was recorded in a study of blood T cell repertoires in COVID-19. About the study: The study drew acute and convalescent COVID-19 samples from the United States, Italy and Spain. PBMCs, B-cell-depleted T cells, or T cells were the source of the cDNA or gDNA that made up the material.

The CDR3 sequence is 14 residues long. Trimming shortened V by 1 base and J by 10 bases, and 14 bases separated the two germline ends. Germline V CDR1 and CDR2: SGHTA, FQGNSA. In the source study's methods: Nucleated cell counts were estimated from reference gene primer amplification. Clones were read by immunoSEQ multiplex PCR, and TCRdb kept only the in-frame ones, dropping some. The DNA gave D and trimming, while V, J and clone size come from that table. The table lists roughly 260,000 clones, about 88% of them singletons. The sequence was obtained from a woman aged 40-49 years who had recovered from COVID-19. Sequenced material: peripheral blood. This chain joins TRBV7-2 and TRBJ2-1; no clear D gene. The CDR3 sequence is CASSLVPHPAEQFF. As DNA, the CDR3 is TGTGCCAGCAGCTTAGTTCCCCACCCAGCGGAGCAGTTCTTC.